Below are 25 T cell receptor beta chains sequenced from a single sample in a study of shared clonotypes between healthy human individuals. Generated by immunoSEQ multiplex PCR, the TCRdb table keeps only in-frame clones and is missing some. The sample holds some 790,000 clones, approximately 72% seen once. The specimen was memory CD4+ T cells sorted from blood. Sample subset: CD45RA-negative fraction. The receptor set was obtained from a young woman in good health.

On this clone itself: This may be a read error: a much more frequent sequence differs by one nucleotide. Other DNA sequences of this sample code for an identical CDR3. J is TRBJ2-1 and V is TRBV7-8, with no clear D. The CDR3 totals 11 residues. Deletions cut 1 base from V and 6 bases from J, with 1 base between. Germline CDR1 is SGHVS and CDR2 is FQNEAQ. CDR3 nucleotide sequence: TGTGCCAGCAGCTTAGTCAATGAGCAGTTCTTC. This gives the protein CASSLVNEQFF.

The V gene is TRBV27, the J gene TRBJ1-5; no clear D gene. Germline V CDR1 and CDR2: MNHEY, SMNVEV (reference sequence). Trimming removed 8 bases from V and 5 bases from J, with 22 bases in between. The CDR3 loop spans 16 amino acids. The CDR3 protein is CASSRDGKGTHQPQHF. The CDR3 DNA is TGTGCCAGCTCCCGAGATGGGAAGGGCACACATCAGCCCCAGCATTTT.

Only a few counts were recorded for this clone. The J gene is TRBJ2-2, the V gene TRBV6-1, with 12 bases that match TRBD2. Trimming at V came to 5 bases and at J to 5 bases, leaving 6 bases not matched to a gene. The CDR3 is 16 residues long. Germline-derived CDR1 and CDR2 are MNHNS and SASEGT. The CDR3 region is CASSKGLAGHTGELFF. CDR3 DNA sequence: TGTGCCAGCAGTAAAGGACTAGCGGGACATACCGGGGAGCTGTTTTTT.

This clone was seen a few times. The chain joins TRBV28 to TRBJ2-7, with TRBD1 identical over 10 bases. J was trimmed by 6 bases and V by 6 bases; bases with no gene match: 8. Germline assignment: CDR1 MDHEN and CDR2 SYDVKM. The CDR3 consists of 14 residues. This CDR3 reads CASRRQGAGSEQYF. CDR3 bases: TGTGCCAGCAGGCGACAGGGGGCTGGAAGCGAGCAGTACTTC. Variable domain in full (rest from reference TRBV28 and TRBJ2-7): DVKVTQSSRYLVKRTGEKVFLECVQDMDHENMFWYRQDPGLGLRLIYFSYDVKMKEKGDIPEGYSVSREKKERFSLILESASTNQTSMYLCASRRQGAGSEQYFGPGTRLTVT.

The gene calls are TRBV11-3 and TRBJ2-3; a weak D match, TRBD2 (5 bases). Germline V gene lookup returns CDR1 SGHNT and CDR2 YENEEA. V was cut by 0 bases and J by 4 bases, with 11 bases left in between. The CDR3 consists of 15 residues. DNA of the CDR3: TGTGCCAGCAGCTTAGATGGAGGTCCGGCAGATACGCAGTATTTT. Protein: CASSLDGGPADTQYF.

The rearrangement uses TRBV2 and TRBJ1-5; unclear D gene. This CDR3 is 13 amino acids long. Germline V gene data show CDR1 as SNHLY and CDR2 as FYNNEI. Trimming took 4 bases from V and 7 from J, leaving 11 bases between them. The DNA for the CDR3 is TGTGCCAGCAGTGGGACGGGAGAACAGCCCCAGCATTTT. Amino acid sequence: CASSGTGEQPQHF.

The rearrangement joins TRBV10-2 to TRBJ2-4; D perhaps matches TRBD2 (7 bases). Germline assignment: CDR1 WSHSY and CDR2 SAAADI. This CDR3 has 15 amino acids. V was clipped by 4 bases and J by 2 bases, with 12 bases between them. CDR3 protein: CASSGRGLTKNIQYF. CDR3 coding DNA: TGCGCCAGCAGTGGGCGGGGGCTAACCAAAAACATTCAGTACTTC.

The CDR3 region has the DNA TGTGCCAGCAGCCTCACCGTACTAGCCAAAAACATTCAGTACTTC. It encodes CASSLTVLAKNIQYF. V usage is TRBV6-5 and J usage is TRBJ2-4, with D unresolved. The CDR3 has 15 residues. Germline CDR1 is MNHEY and CDR2 is SVGAGI. Trimming cost V 6 bases and J 0 bases, with 12 bases left between them.

In this sample, this clone turned up many times. V usage is TRBV27 and J usage is TRBJ1-2; D might be TRBD1 (6 bases). V shed 5 bases and J shed 4 bases, with 11 bases lying between them. CDR1 is MNHEY, CDR2 SMNVEV, per germline (reference sequence). The CDR3 is 13 residues long. CDR3 in DNA: TGTGCCAGCAGTCCAGGGGCTTCCTATGGCTACACCTTC. Amino acid sequence: CASSPGASYGYTF.

CDR3 DNA: TGTGCCAGCAGCTTACGGTGGTCGTCTAGCGGGGCAAATGAGCAGTTCTTC. Protein product: CASSLRWSSSGANEQFF. The chain carries TRBV7-8 and TRBJ2-1; 9 bases map to TRBD2. The CDR3 is made up of 17 amino acids. V was pared by 2 bases and J by 7 bases, with 12 bases of the junction left unmatched. CDR1 is SGHVS, CDR2 FQNEAQ, per germline.

This rearrangement joins TRBV5-1 to TRBJ1-5, with D maybe TRBD1 (5 bases). Trimming took off 3 bases at V and 4 bases at J, with 14 bases between the two ends. Germline V lookup: CDR1 SGHRS, CDR2 YFSETQ. The CDR3 consists of 15 residues. The CDR3 sequence: CASSWIGGENQPQHF. For the CDR3, the DNA is TGCGCCAGCAGCTGGATCGGGGGTGAGAATCAGCCCCAGCATTTT. The whole variable domain, remainder taken from reference TRBV5-1 and TRBJ1-5, is KAGVTQTPRYLIKTRGQQVTLSCSPISGHRSVSWYQQTPGQGLQFLFEYFSETQRNKGNFPGRFSGRQFSNSRSEMNVSTLELGDSALYLCASSWIGGENQPQHFGDGTRLSIL.

The chain combines TRBV7-3 with TRBJ2-1; D unresolved. Trimming cost V 5 bases and J 5 bases, with 7 bases left between them. The germline CDR1 and CDR2 sequences are SGHTA and FQGTGA. The CDR3 loop spans 12 amino acids. Here the CDR3 reads CASSRIHNEQFF. The CDR3 DNA is TGTGCCAGCAGCCGCATACACAATGAGCAGTTCTTC.

The chain couples TRBV28 to TRBJ2-1; tentatively, D is TRBD1 (6 bases). CDR3 length equals 16 residues. V dropped 6 bases and J dropped 2 bases, with 17 bases sitting between them. Germline values: CDR1 MDHEN, CDR2 SYDVKM. The CDR3 region is CASSPLGQTTYNEQFF. CDR3 nucleotides: TGTGCCAGCAGCCCCCTCGGACAGACTACCTACAATGAGCAGTTCTTC.

This clone was seen once. This chain links TRBV9 with TRBJ2-5; 14 bases agree with TRBD2. The germline CDR1 and CDR2 sequences are SGDLS and YYNGEE. After removal of 4 bases from V and 5 bases from J, the junction contained 7 bases not matched to a gene. The CDR3 extends over 16 amino acids. The chain's CDR3 is CASSSGLAGVGETQYF. The DNA of the CDR3 is TGTGCCAGCAGCTCGGGACTAGCGGGAGTGGGCGAGACCCAGTACTTC.

This clone was detected ten times or more. The rearrangement joins TRBV6-5 to TRBJ1-5; D is perhaps TRBD1 (5 bases). CDR3 length: 14 residues. Trimming removed 6 bases at V and 7 bases at J, with 16 bases between. Germline V gives CDR1 MNHEY, CDR2 SVGAGI. CDR3 in amino acids: CASRSMQGGQPQHF. The CDR3 DNA reads TGTGCCAGCAGGTCGATGCAGGGTGGGCAGCCCCAGCATTTT.

This chain links TRBV6-5 with TRBJ2-2, with 11 bases identical to TRBD1. V gave up 6 bases and J gave up 4 bases; unmatched junction bases: 4. The CDR3 is made up of 15 amino acids. Per the germline V gene, CDR1 is MNHEY and CDR2 is SVGAGI. As DNA, the CDR3 is TGTGCCAGCAGACCGGGACAGGGGGGCACCGGGGAGCTGTTTTTT. Amino acids: CASRPGQGGTGELFF.

The chain has TRBV18 and TRBJ2-3; D possibly matches TRBD1 or TRBD2 (5 bases each). From germline, CDR1 is KGHSH and CDR2 LQKENI. This CDR3 has 17 amino acids. Trimming cost V 0 bases and J 6 bases, with 19 bases left between them. Here the CDR3 reads CASSPPGGGRIMDTQYF. In DNA form, the CDR3 reads TGTGCCAGCTCACCACCTGGTGGGGGAAGGATTATGGATACGCAGTATTTT.

The rearrangement links TRBV27 to TRBJ2-7, with 11 bases fitting TRBD2. This CDR3 region has 15 residues. Per the germline V gene, CDR1 is MNHEY and CDR2 is SMNVEV (reference sequence). V dropped 4 bases and J dropped 4; count of bases not matched to a gene: 6. The chain's CDR3 is CASSSPPSGRYEQYF. CDR3 in DNA: TGTGCCAGCAGTTCCCCCCCTAGCGGGAGGTACGAGCAGTACTTC.

The sample holds a few counts of this clone. This chain uses TRBV5-4 with TRBJ2-1; 11 bases agree with TRBD2. The CDR3 loop spans 17 amino acids. Germline CDR1 SGHNT, CDR2 YYREEE (reference sequence). Trimming took 0 bases from V and 15 from J; bases not matched to a gene: 17. CDR3 residues: CASSLAEGSGRAAYPFF. The CDR3 DNA reads TGTGCCAGCAGCTTGGCCGAGGGTAGCGGGAGGGCCGCTTATCCGTTCTTC.

The chain combines TRBV9 with TRBJ2-2, with 8 bases identical to TRBD1. Germline loops: CDR1 SGDLS, CDR2 YYNGEE. This CDR3 is built from 16 residues. Germline trimming cut 4 bases from V and 6 bases from J; bases unmatched to any gene: 11. The CDR3 sequence: CASSSRDRLGPGELFF. Written as DNA, the CDR3 is TGTGCCAGCAGCTCTCGGGACAGGTTAGGCCCCGGGGAGCTGTTTTTT.

This clone has a handful of counts. CDR3 in DNA: TGTGCCAGCTCACCCCACTTGCAGGGTAATCATGAGCAGTTCTTC. Protein: CASSPHLQGNHEQFF. The chain carries TRBV18 and TRBJ2-1; the D gene is possibly TRBD1 (5 bases). CDR1 is KGHSH and CDR2 is LQKENI in the germline V gene. This CDR3 has 15 amino acids. Trimming left V 3 bases short and J 8 bases short, with 17 bases between.

This clone was observed a few times. V is TRBV6-1 and J is TRBJ2-7, with D perhaps TRBD2 (5 bases). With 2 bases removed from V and 4 bases from J, the gap between germline ends came to 18 bases. The CDR3 loop spans 16 amino acids. The germline gives CDR1 MNHNS, CDR2 SASEGT. CDR3 residues: CASSESPAESVYEQYF. DNA for the CDR3: TGTGCCAGCAGTGAATCTCCAGCGGAGAGTGTGTACGAGCAGTACTTC.

The chain recombines TRBV5-8 with TRBJ2-7; no reliable D call. This CDR3 region has 13 residues. CDR1 and CDR2 from the germline V gene are SGHTS and YDEGEE. Trimming pared 5 bases from V and 5 bases from J, leaving 14 bases between. The CDR3 loop reads CASRLTAAHEQYF. As DNA, the CDR3 is TGTGCCAGCAGGCTTACCGCGGCCCACGAGCAGTACTTC.

The chain couples TRBV7-3 to TRBJ2-2; no reliable D call. Between the trimmed V and J ends, which lost 5 bases and 4 bases, there was a span of 8 bases. This CDR3 region has 13 residues. CDR1 is SGHTA, CDR2 FQGTGA, per germline. Written as DNA, the CDR3 is TGTGCCAGCAGCCTACTACGCACCGGGGAGCTGTTTTTT. It encodes CASSLLRTGELFF.

A few counts support this clone. The CDR3 coding sequence is TGCGCCAGCAGCTTGGAGGGCCGAGGCCATGGCTACACCTTC. This codes for CASSLEGRGHGYTF. V gene TRBV5-1 combines with J gene TRBJ1-2; D call uncertain. Trimming took 0 bases from V and 6 from J, leaving 12 bases between them. Germline V lookup: CDR1 SGHRS, CDR2 YFSETQ. CDR3 length equals 14 residues.